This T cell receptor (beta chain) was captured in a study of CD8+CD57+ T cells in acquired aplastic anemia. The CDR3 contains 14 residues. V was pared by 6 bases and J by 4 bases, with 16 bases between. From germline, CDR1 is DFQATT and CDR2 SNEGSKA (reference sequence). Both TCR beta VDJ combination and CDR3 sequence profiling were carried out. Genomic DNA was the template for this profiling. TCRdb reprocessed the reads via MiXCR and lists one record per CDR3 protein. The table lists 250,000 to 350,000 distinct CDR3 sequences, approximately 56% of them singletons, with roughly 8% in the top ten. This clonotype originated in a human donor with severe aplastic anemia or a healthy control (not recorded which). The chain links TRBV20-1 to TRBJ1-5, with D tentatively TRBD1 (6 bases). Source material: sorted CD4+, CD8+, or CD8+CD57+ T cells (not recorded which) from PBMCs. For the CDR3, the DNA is TGCAGTGCCGCCCTGACAGGAAAAAATCAGCCCCAGCATTTT. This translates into CSAALTGKNQPQHF.